Listed below are T cell receptor beta chains from one sample, sequenced in a study of blood T cell repertoires in COVID-19. Repertoires were generated with immunoSEQ multiplex PCR, while TCRdb's copy carries only in-frame clones and drops some. The sample contains about 140,000 clones, over 75% of which appear only once. The specimen was peripheral blood. These receptors were obtained from a man in his fifties or sixties with acute or convalescent COVID-19. CDR3s leave out the opening cysteine and the closing phenylalanine or tryptophan. A D gene is named only where the DNA matches it firmly.

j_call d_call v_call cdr3_aa
TRBJ2-1 - TRBV5-6 ASSFSMSSYNEQF
TRBJ1-1 - TRBV29-1 SVESQPNTEAF
TRBJ2-1 TRBD2 TRBV6-1 ASSESRTSGSGYNEQF
TRBJ1-5 - TRBV7-9 ASSLAGTGYQPQH
TRBJ2-2 - TRBV7-3 ASRETTSGELF
TRBJ1-3 - TRBV6-5 ASTRAGGDTIY
TRBJ2-1 - TRBV3-1/TRBV3-2 ASSHYHSYNEQF
TRBJ1-1 - TRBV28 ASSLLNTDLDTEAF
TRBJ2-1 TRBD2 TRBV11-3 ASRRTSGSYNEQF
TRBJ2-1 TRBD2 TRBV10-3 AISFSGKSYNEQF
TRBJ2-1 TRBD2 TRBV30 AWSGGTSGTLQSSYNEQF
TRBJ2-7 TRBD1 TRBV6-5 ASSPTGAFYEQY
TRBJ2-7 - TRBV23-1 ASSPRDWGYEQY
TRBJ1-4 - TRBV19 ASSPRAGPNEKLF
TRBJ2-7 - TRBV7-9 ASSYNYEQY
TRBJ2-7 - TRBV11-2 ASSLAPGMRYEQY
TRBJ2-7 - TRBV24-1 ATSDTYEQY
TRBJ1-6 TRBD1 TRBV18 ASSFDRVSPLH
TRBJ2-5 TRBD1 TRBV12-3/TRBV12-4 ASGGTDQETQY
TRBJ2-2 - TRBV5-1 ASFRDSSTGELF
TRBJ2-1 TRBD2 TRBV7-3 ASSPSGLAEPQF
TRBJ2-3 TRBD2 TRBV28 ASSLSGTSGKTDTQY
TRBJ2-1 TRBD2 TRBV11-2 ASSLALAGGVNEQF
TRBJ1-5 - TRBV4-1 ASSQGEEPPQH
TRBJ2-7 - TRBV27 ASSSGTSYEQY
TRBJ1-3 - TRBV30 AWSVPGTSGNTIY
TRBJ1-6 TRBD1 TRBV27 ASRDSNSPLH
TRBJ2-2 - TRBV6-5 ASSYSETANTGELF
TRBJ1-3 - TRBV7-9 ASSLAGTISGNTIY
TRBJ2-3 - TRBV5-1 ASSLGVRTDTQY
TRBJ2-7 - TRBV18 ASSPGTSREQY
TRBJ1-1 - TRBV28 ASKDSLTEAF
TRBJ2-1 - TRBV20-1 SASRVHEQF
TRBJ1-1 - TRBV20-1 RPQGDTEAF
TRBJ2-2 - TRBV6-5 ASTQHNTGELF
TRBJ1-5 TRBD1 TRBV15 ATSRFFRSQGGQLNQPQH
TRBJ2-7 TRBD1 TRBV6-6 ASSRPRQGTSYEQY
TRBJ1-1 - TRBV25-1 ASPLNTEAF
TRBJ1-1 - TRBV5-1 ASNHRVGAF
TRBJ2-7 TRBD2 TRBV28 ASSRLALIYEQY
TRBJ1-1 TRBD1 TRBV28 ASSQPPGQGAPVTEAF
TRBJ1-6 - TRBV6-1 ASSESRDFGRGDSPLH
TRBJ1-2 TRBD1 TRBV5-1 ASSTGTGLVYGYT
TRBJ2-5 TRBD2 TRBV5-1 ASSNSGATQETQY
TRBJ2-7 - TRBV28 ASSSQGGRYEQY
TRBJ2-3 - TRBV4-1 ASSLRDHTQY
TRBJ1-4 - TRBV5-6 ASSWYTATNEKLF
TRBJ2-7 TRBD1 TRBV6-5 ASSYERQGWYEQY
TRBJ2-3 TRBD1 TRBV5-6 ASSLSGTVTSTDTQY
TRBJ2-1 - TRBV19 ASSISRGVSEQF
TRBJ2-7 TRBD2 TRBV6-5 ASSYLSGDSYEQY
TRBJ2-3 TRBD1 TRBV3-1/TRBV3-2 ASSPRDRGADTQY
TRBJ2-5 TRBD2 TRBV9 ASSVLSGSLGETQY
TRBJ2-2 TRBD1 TRBV28 ASRGQGGSGELF
TRBJ2-7 - TRBV19 ASSMLGQGRYEQY
TRBJ2-1 - TRBV6-1 ASSVRATAQNNEQF
TRBJ2-1 - TRBV28 ASVVGGLENEQF
TRBJ1-6 - TRBV3-1/TRBV3-2 ASSQDPGQNNSPLH
TRBJ2-1 TRBD1 TRBV19 ASTETPGQGSSGEQF